Below, 19 T cell receptor beta chains from the same sample are listed, as sequenced in a study of blood T cell repertoires in COVID-19. The method was immunoSEQ multiplex PCR; TCRdb's version includes in-frame clones alone and lacks a portion of them. The sample shows approximately 180,000 clones, 75% to 90% of them seen only once. The material sequenced was peripheral blood. The receptors derive from a man in his 60s with acute or convalescent COVID-19.

The CDR3 region is CASSLGRGYNEQFF. Written as DNA, the CDR3 is TGTGCCAGCAGTTTAGGAAGAGGGTACAATGAGCAGTTCTTC. V is TRBV28 and J is TRBJ2-1; weak D call: TRBD2 (5 bases). Trimming pared 2 bases from V and 4 bases from J, leaving 9 bases between. Germline V gene data show CDR1 as MDHEN and CDR2 as SYDVKM. The CDR3 extends over 14 amino acids. Filled out from reference TRBV28 and TRBJ2-1, the complete variable domain reads DVKVTQSSRYLVKRTGEKVFLECVQDMDHENMFWYRQDPGLGLRLIYFSYDVKMKEKGDIPEGYSVSREKKERFSLILESASTNQTSMYLCASSLGRGYNEQFFGPGTRLTVL.

This clone was found many times. This chain links TRBV3-1 (or the pseudogene TRBV3-2) with TRBJ1-2; D ambiguous. With 1 base removed from V and 3 bases from J, the gap between germline ends came to 9 bases. The CDR3 totals 14 residues. Looked up from germline, CDR1 is LGHDT and CDR2 is YNNKEL (reference sequence). This CDR3 reads CASSQVADYYGYTF. DNA of the CDR3: TGTGCCAGCAGCCAAGTCGCGGACTACTATGGCTACACCTTC.

CDR3 loop: CASSLGMGLSGNTIYF. In DNA form, the CDR3 reads TGTGCCAGCAGCTTAGGTATGGGGCTCTCTGGAAACACCATATATTTT. The chain has TRBV7-9 and TRBJ1-3; D possibly corresponds to TRBD1 (5 bases). The CDR3 is 16 residues long. V lost 1 base and J 0 bases, leaving 10 bases between the germline ends. Looked up from germline, CDR1 is SEHNR and CDR2 is FQNEAQ (reference sequence).

The chain combines TRBV5-6 with TRBJ1-5; TRBD1 is a possible D gene (5 bases). This CDR3 is 16 amino acids long. Germline V gene sequence: CDR1 SGHDT, CDR2 YYEEEE. The V end was cut by 2 bases, the J end by 0 bases, with 12 bases between. The CDR3 region has the DNA TGTGCCAGCAGCTTTGGGCAGGGCCATAGCAATCAGCCCCAGCATTTT. Translation gives CASSFGQGHSNQPQHF.

The chain uses TRBV2 and TRBJ1-3; 8 nucleotides align to TRBD1. Germline CDR1 and CDR2: SNHLY and FYNNEI. This CDR3 comprises 14 residues. V lost 6 bases to trimming and J lost 8 bases; unmatched junction nucleotides: 9. The CDR3 coding sequence is TGTGCCAGCAGCACACAGGGGGTCGGGCACACCATATATTTT. Encoded protein: CASSTQGVGHTIYF. The whole variable domain, filled in from reference TRBV2 and TRBJ1-3, reads EPEVTQTPSHQVTQMGQEVILRCVPISNHLYFYWYRQILGQKVEFLVSFYNNEISEKSEIFDDQFSVERPDGSNFTLKIRSTKLEDSAMYFCASSTQGVGHTIYFGEGSWLTVV.

CDR3 sequence: CASSIRGANTEAFF. The CDR3 DNA follows: TGTGCCAGTAGTATACGGGGGGCGAACACTGAAGCTTTCTTT. The chain recombines TRBV19 with TRBJ1-1; perhaps TRBD1 as D (6 bases). The CDR3 extends over 14 amino acids. V was pared by 2 bases and J by 1 base, with 8 bases between. The V gene's germline CDR1 is LNHDA and CDR2 SQIVND (reference sequence).

The J gene is TRBJ1-2, the V gene TRBV9; D possibly corresponds to TRBD1 (5 bases). The CDR3 loop spans 13 amino acids. Germline V gene sequence: CDR1 SGDLS, CDR2 YYNGEE. The germline V and J ends were trimmed by 3 bases and 4 bases, with 10 bases remaining between them. CDR3 amino acids: CASSDPTGYGYTF. The CDR3 region has the DNA TGTGCCAGCAGCGACCCCACAGGCTATGGCTACACCTTC. Using reference TRBV9 and TRBJ1-2 for the parts outside the CDR3, the full variable domain is DSGVTQTPKHLITATGQRVTLRCSPRSGDLSVYWYQQSLDQGLQFLIQYYNGEERAKGNILERFSAQQFPDLHSELNLSSLELGDSALYFCASSDPTGYGYTFGSGTRLTVV.

The V and J genes are TRBV2 and TRBJ1-1; 8 positions agree with TRBD1. This CDR3 contains 14 residues. The J segment lost 4 bases and the V segment lost 4 bases, leaving 5 bases of the junction unmatched. Germline V lookup: CDR1 SNHLY, CDR2 FYNNEI. CDR3 sequence reads: CASSVWTGITEAFF. CDR3 DNA sequence: TGTGCCAGCAGTGTCTGGACAGGGATCACTGAAGCTTTCTTT.

This chain connects TRBV28 to TRBJ1-1; a weak D match, TRBD1 (6 bases). Trimming shortened V by 1 base and J by 1 base, and 10 bases separated the two germline ends. Germline CDR1 is MDHEN and CDR2 is SYDVKM. This CDR3 region has 15 residues. CDR3 DNA: TGTGCCAGCAGTTTATATGGGACACCGAACACTGAAGCTTTCTTT. Amino acids: CASSLYGTPNTEAFF.

This rearrangement joins TRBV28 to TRBJ2-6; weak D call: TRBD1 (5 bases). Germline V CDR1 and CDR2: MDHEN, SYDVKM. V was clipped by 5 bases and J by 0 bases, with 8 bases between them. This CDR3 contains 15 residues. The CDR3 loop reads CASSLRVSGANVLTF. CDR3 coding DNA: TGTGCCAGCAGTCTCAGGGTCTCTGGGGCCAACGTCCTGACTTTC.

V and J are TRBV10-1 and TRBJ2-3, with 7 positions matching TRBD2. The CDR3 runs 17 residues. J gave up 7 bases and V 0 bases, and 13 bases lay outside the gene matches. Germline V lookup: CDR1 WNHNN, CDR2 SYGVQD (reference sequence). The CDR3 sequence is CASSESSGGLGAHTQYF. DNA for the CDR3: TGCGCCAGCAGTGAGTCCTCCGGGGGGTTAGGGGCCCATACGCAGTATTTT.

The rearrangement joins TRBV27 to TRBJ2-2; 12 nucleotides align to TRBD2. Germline CDR1 and CDR2: MNHEY and SMNVEV (reference sequence). The CDR3 length is 19 residues. The ends lost 4 bases at V and 6 bases at J; junction bases unmatched: 15. As DNA, the CDR3 is TGTGCCAGCAGTTCTCCTCGGACTAGCGGGATGGGGAAGGCCGGGGAGCTGTTTTTT. This gives the protein CASSSPRTSGMGKAGELFF.

In its sample, this clone was seen a few times. The J gene is TRBJ2-7, the V gene TRBV7-9, with 10 bases lining up with TRBD2. Germline CDR1 and CDR2: SEHNR and FQNEAQ (reference sequence). Trimming cost V 5 bases and J 4 bases; bases outside gene matches: 17. The CDR3 is 18 amino acids. The CDR3 DNA sequence: TGTGCCAGCAGCCGAAATCTAGCGGGAGTCGGCTCGGGGTACGAGCAGTACTTC. It codes for CASSRNLAGVGSGYEQYF. The whole variable domain, remainder taken from reference TRBV7-9 and TRBJ2-7, is DTGVSQNPRHKITKRGQNVTFRCDPISEHNRLYWYRQTLGQGPEFLTYFQNEAQLEKSRLLSDRFSAERPKGSFSTLEIQRTEQGDSAMYLCASSRNLAGVGSGYEQYFGPGTRLTVT.

The chain has TRBV7-2 and TRBJ2-7; D might be TRBD2 (6 bases). Germline CDR1 and CDR2: SGHTA and FQGNSA. The length of the CDR3 is 17 residues. The V end lost 3 bases, the J end lost 4 bases, and 22 bases lay between the germline ends. In DNA form, the CDR3 reads TGTGCCAGCAGCTTGAAAAGCCGGGACTGGAGAGTTTACGAGCAGTACTTC. Translated: CASSLKSRDWRVYEQYF.

The chain recombines TRBV9 with TRBJ2-7; 9 bases match TRBD1. Per germline, CDR1 SGDLS and CDR2 YYNGEE. The J segment lost 5 bases and the V segment lost 3 bases, leaving 6 bases of the junction unmatched. The CDR3 runs to 14 residues. In DNA form, the CDR3 reads TGTGCCAGCAGCGCCCGGGACAGGGCCCACGAGCAGTACTTC. This gives the protein CASSARDRAHEQYF.

This chain connects TRBV7-2 to TRBJ1-5; D perhaps matches TRBD1 (6 bases). V lost 5 bases and J 5 bases, leaving 16 bases between the germline ends. CDR1 and CDR2 from the germline V gene are SGHTA and FQGNSA. The CDR3 is made up of 15 amino acids. CDR3: CASSRGGGGDQPQHF. CDR3 in DNA: TGTGCCAGCAGCAGAGGGGGGGGAGGGGATCAGCCCCAGCATTTT.

The chain has TRBV5-1 and TRBJ2-7; D possibly corresponds to TRBD2 (6 bases). CDR1 is SGHRS, CDR2 YFSETQ, per germline. The germline V and J ends were trimmed by 3 bases and 5 bases, with 18 bases remaining between them. The CDR3 totals 15 residues. CDR3 sequence: CASSSRGGLIHEQYF. CDR3 coding DNA: TGCGCCAGCAGCTCCCGTGGGGGACTTATCCACGAGCAGTACTTC. The variable domain in full, completed from reference TRBV5-1 and TRBJ2-7, reads KAGVTQTPRYLIKTRGQQVTLSCSPISGHRSVSWYQQTPGQGLQFLFEYFSETQRNKGNFPGRFSGRQFSNSRSEMNVSTLELGDSALYLCASSSRGGLIHEQYFGPGTRLTVT.

V gene TRBV2 combines with J gene TRBJ2-1; D is perhaps TRBD2 (6 bases). This CDR3 contains 15 residues. The V and J ends lost 6 bases and 8 bases respectively, with 20 bases between them. In germline, CDR1 is SNHLY, CDR2 FYNNEI. CDR3 loop: CASSGTGGEWDEQFF. The CDR3 nucleotides read TGTGCCAGCAGCGGGACTGGGGGAGAGTGGGATGAGCAGTTCTTC.

This chain connects TRBV19 to TRBJ1-2, with 8 bases that match TRBD1. With 5 bases clipped from V and 9 bases from J, the junction kept 11 bases outside the gene matches. Germline V lookup: CDR1 LNHDA, CDR2 SQIVND (reference sequence). The length of the CDR3 is 14 residues. For the CDR3, the DNA is TGTGCCAGTAGTCGACAGGGGCCACAATTGAGCTACACCTTC. It yields the protein CASSRQGPQLSYTF.